This T cell receptor (beta chain) appears in the sequencing data of a study of T cell responses to AZD1222 COVID-19 vaccine. Findings and limits, study-wide: The sample set comprised mostly white British donors with more females, and clonal diversity was possibly underestimated.

The germline V gene has CDR1 SNHLY and CDR2 FYNNEI. The CDR3 is 15 amino acids. The V end lost 6 bases, the J end lost 0 bases, and 15 bases lay between the germline ends. Remarks on this clone: What it binds is unknown.

This table comes from immunoSEQ multiplex PCR, and its TCRdb copy is limited to in-frame clones, with some not included. The table records 110,000 to 150,000 clones, around 87% of them present only once. Source: peripheral blood, taken on day 0 of AZD1222 vaccination. V is TRBV2 and J is TRBJ2-7, with D hard to call. This receptor was obtained from an adult in good health. The CDR3 DNA is TGTGCCAGCAGCGGTACAGCCTACTTCTCCTACGAGCAGTACTTC. Translating gives CASSGTAYFSYEQYF. Complete variable domain (other parts from reference TRBV2 and TRBJ2-7): EPEVTQTPSHQVTQMGQEVILRCVPISNHLYFYWYRQILGQKVEFLVSFYNNEISEKSEIFDDQFSVERPDGSNFTLKIRSTKLEDSAMYFCASSGTAYFSYEQYFGPGTRLTVT.